The present TCR beta chain was sequenced within a study of blood T cell repertoires in COVID-19. Study background: Material from acute and convalescent COVID-19 was sourced from the United States, Italy and Spain.

CDR3 length equals 16 residues. Germline values: CDR1 SGHAT, CDR2 FQDESV (reference sequence). J gave up 4 bases and V 5 bases, and 12 bases lay outside the gene matches. Only in-frame clones appear in the TCRdb table, and some are missing; sequencing was by immunoSEQ multiplex PCR. The sample yields over 100,000 clones, around 81% seen once. The TCR originated in a human donor in a cohort sampled during active or convalescent COVID-19. Sequenced: peripheral blood. V and J are TRBV11-1 and TRBJ2-7; 9 bases fit TRBD2. This CDR3 reads CASSPLQLAGAYEQYF. The CDR3 region has the DNA TGTGCCAGCAGCCCGCTCCAGTTAGCGGGAGCATACGAGCAGTACTTC.